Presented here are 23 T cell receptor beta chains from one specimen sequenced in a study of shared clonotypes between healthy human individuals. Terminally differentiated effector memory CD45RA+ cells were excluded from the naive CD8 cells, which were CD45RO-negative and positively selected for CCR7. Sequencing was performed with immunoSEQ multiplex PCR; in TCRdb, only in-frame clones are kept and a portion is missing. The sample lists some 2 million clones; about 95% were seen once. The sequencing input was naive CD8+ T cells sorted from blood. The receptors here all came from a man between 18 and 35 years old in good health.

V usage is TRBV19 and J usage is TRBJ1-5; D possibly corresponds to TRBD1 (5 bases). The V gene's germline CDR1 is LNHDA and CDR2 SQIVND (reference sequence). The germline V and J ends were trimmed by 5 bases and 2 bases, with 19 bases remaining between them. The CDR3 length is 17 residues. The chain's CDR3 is CASSVKSRDPRNQPQHF. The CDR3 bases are TGTGCCAGTAGTGTAAAGAGCCGGGACCCGCGCAATCAGCCCCAGCATTTT.

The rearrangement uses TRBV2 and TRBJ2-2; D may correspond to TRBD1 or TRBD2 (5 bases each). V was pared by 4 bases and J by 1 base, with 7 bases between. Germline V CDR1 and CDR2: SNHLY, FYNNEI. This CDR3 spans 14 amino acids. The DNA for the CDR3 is TGTGCCAGCAGTGGGGGACGGAACACCGGGGAGCTGTTTTTT. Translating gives CASSGGRNTGELFF.

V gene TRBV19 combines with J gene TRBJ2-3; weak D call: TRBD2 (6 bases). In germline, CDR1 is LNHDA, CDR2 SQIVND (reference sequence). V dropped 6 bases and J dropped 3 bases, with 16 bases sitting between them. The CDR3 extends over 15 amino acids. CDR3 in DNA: TGTGCCAGTAGCATGGGTGGGGGAGGTACAGATACGCAGTATTTT. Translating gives CASSMGGGGTDTQYF.

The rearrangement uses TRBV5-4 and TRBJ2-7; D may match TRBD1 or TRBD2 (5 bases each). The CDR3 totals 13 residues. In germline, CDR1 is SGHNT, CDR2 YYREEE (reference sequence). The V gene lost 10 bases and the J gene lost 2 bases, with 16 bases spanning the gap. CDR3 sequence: CALGAGPTYEQYF. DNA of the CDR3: TGTGCCCTAGGGGCGGGCCCAACCTACGAGCAGTACTTC.

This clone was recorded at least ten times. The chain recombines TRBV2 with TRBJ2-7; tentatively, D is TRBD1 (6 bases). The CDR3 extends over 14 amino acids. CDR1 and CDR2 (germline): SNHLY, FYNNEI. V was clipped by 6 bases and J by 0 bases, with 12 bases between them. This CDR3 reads CASRPQGASYEQYF. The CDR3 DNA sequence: TGTGCCAGCAGACCACAGGGAGCCTCCTACGAGCAGTACTTC.

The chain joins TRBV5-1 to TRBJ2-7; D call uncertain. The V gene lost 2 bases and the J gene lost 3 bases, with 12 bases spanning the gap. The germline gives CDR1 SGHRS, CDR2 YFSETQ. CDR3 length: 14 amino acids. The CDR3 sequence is CASSLVPANYEQYF. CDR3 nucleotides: TGCGCCAGCAGCTTAGTTCCGGCAAACTACGAGCAGTACTTC.

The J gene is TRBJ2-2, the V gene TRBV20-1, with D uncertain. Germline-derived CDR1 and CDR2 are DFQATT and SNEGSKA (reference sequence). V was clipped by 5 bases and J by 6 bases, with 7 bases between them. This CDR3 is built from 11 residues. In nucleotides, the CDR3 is TGCAGTGCTTCCGTCGCCGGGGAGCTGTTTTTT. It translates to CSASVAGELFF.

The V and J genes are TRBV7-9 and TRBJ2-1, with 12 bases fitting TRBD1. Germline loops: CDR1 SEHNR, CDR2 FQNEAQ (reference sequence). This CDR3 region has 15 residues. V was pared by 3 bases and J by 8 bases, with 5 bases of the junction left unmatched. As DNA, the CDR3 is TGTGCCAGCAGCTTTACGGGGACAGGGGGCGATGAGCAGTTCTTC. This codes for CASSFTGTGGDEQFF.

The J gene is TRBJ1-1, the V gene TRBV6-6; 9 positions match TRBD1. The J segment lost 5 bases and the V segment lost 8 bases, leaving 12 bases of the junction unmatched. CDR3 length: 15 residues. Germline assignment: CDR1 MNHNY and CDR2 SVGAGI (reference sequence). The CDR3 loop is CASRPGQGPLTEAFF. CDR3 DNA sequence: TGTGCCAGCCGGCCGGGACAGGGACCGTTGACTGAAGCTTTCTTT.

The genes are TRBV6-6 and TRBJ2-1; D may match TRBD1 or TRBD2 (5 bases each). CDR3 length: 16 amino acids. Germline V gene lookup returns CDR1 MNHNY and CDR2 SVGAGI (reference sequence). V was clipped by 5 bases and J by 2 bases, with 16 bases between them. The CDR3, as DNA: TGTGCCAGCAGTGTGGGTGAGGGGCTGGCCTACAATGAGCAGTTCTTC. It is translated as CASSVGEGLAYNEQFF.

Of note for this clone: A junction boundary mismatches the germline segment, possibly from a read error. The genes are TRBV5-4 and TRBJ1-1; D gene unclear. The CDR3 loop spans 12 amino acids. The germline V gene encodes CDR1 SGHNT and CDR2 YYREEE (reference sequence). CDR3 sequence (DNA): TGTGCCAGCAACTTGCCGGACGGGAGGGCTTTCTTT. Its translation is CASNLPDGRAFF.

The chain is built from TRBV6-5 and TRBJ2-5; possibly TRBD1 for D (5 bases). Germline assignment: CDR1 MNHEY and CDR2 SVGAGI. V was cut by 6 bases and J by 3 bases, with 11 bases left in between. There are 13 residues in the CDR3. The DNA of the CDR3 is TGTGCCAGCAGCCCTGGGGCAGAAGAGACCCAGTACTTC. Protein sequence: CASSPGAEETQYF.

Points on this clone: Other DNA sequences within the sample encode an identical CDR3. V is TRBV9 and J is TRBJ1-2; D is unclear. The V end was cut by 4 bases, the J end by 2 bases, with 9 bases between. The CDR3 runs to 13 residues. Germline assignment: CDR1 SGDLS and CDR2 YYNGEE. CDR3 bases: TGTGCCAGCAGCCCGGGAGCAAACTATGGCTACACCTTC. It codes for CASSPGANYGYTF.

Here the CDR3 reads CASSLGPEAGTGELFF. In nucleotides, the CDR3 is TGTGCCAGCAGCTTAGGCCCGGAGGCGGGCACCGGGGAGCTGTTTTTT. V gene TRBV13 combines with J gene TRBJ2-2; D may be TRBD2 (5 bases). V was trimmed by 0 bases and J by 4 bases, leaving 12 bases between them. The CDR3 runs to 16 residues. Germline V gene data show CDR1 as PRHDT and CDR2 as FYEKMQ (reference sequence).

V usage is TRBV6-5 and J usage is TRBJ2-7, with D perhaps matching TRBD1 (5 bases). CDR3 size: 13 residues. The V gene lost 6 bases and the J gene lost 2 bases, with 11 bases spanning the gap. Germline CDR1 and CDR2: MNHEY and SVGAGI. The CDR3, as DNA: TGTGCCAGCAGCTCCGACAGCCCCTACGAGCAGTACTTC. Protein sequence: CASSSDSPYEQYF.

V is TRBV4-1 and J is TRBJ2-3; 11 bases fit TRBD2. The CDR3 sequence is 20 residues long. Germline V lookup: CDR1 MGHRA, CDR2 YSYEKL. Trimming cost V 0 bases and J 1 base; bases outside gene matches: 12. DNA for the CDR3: TGCGCCAGCAGCCAAGATTGGTTAGCGGGGGGGCCGTTGGGCACAGATACGCAGTATTTT. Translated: CASSQDWLAGGPLGTDTQYF.

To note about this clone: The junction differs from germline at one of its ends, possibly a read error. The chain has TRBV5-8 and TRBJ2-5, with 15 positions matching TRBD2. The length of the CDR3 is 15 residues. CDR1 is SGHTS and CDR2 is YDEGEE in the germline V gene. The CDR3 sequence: CASSPGLAGGALMNF. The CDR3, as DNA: TGTGCCAGCAGCCCGGGACTAGCGGGGGGCGCCTTGATGAACTTC.

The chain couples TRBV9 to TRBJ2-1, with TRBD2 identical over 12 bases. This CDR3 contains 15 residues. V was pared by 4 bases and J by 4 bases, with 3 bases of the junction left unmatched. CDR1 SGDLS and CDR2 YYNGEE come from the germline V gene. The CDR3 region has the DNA TGTGCCAGCAGCCCCACTAGCGGGGGGTACAATGAGCAGTTCTTC. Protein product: CASSPTSGGYNEQFF. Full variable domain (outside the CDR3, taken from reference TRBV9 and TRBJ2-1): DSGVTQTPKHLITATGQRVTLRCSPRSGDLSVYWYQQSLDQGLQFLIQYYNGEERAKGNILERFSAQQFPDLHSELNLSSLELGDSALYFCASSPTSGGYNEQFFGPGTRLTVL.

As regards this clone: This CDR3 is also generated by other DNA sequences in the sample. The CDR3 spells CASSPGANEQYF. In DNA, the CDR3 is TGTGCCAGCAGCCCCGGCGCGAACGAGCAGTACTTC. The rearrangement joins TRBV7-9 to TRBJ2-7; unclear D gene. V gave up 5 bases and J gave up 5 bases, with 10 bases separating them. CDR3 length: 12 residues. The germline V gene encodes CDR1 SEHNR and CDR2 FQNEAQ (reference sequence). Using reference TRBV7-9 and TRBJ2-7 for the parts outside the CDR3, the full variable domain is DTGVSQNPRHKITKRGQNVTFRCDPISEHNRLYWYRQTLGQGPEFLTYFQNEAQLEKSRLLSDRFSAERPKGSFSTLEIQRTEQGDSAMYLCASSPGANEQYFGPGTRLTVT.

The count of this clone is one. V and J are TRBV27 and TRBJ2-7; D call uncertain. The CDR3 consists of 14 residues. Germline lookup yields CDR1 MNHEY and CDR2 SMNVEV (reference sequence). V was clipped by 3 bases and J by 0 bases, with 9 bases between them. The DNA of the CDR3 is TGTGCCAGCAGTTTCGGGTGGAGCTCCTACGAGCAGTACTTC. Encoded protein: CASSFGWSSYEQYF.

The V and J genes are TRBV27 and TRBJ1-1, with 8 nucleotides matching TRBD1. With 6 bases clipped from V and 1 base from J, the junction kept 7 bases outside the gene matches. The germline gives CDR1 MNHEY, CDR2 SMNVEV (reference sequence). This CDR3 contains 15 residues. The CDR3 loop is CASRLSGTGNTEAFF. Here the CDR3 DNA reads TGTGCCAGCAGACTATCCGGGACAGGGAACACTGAAGCTTTCTTT.

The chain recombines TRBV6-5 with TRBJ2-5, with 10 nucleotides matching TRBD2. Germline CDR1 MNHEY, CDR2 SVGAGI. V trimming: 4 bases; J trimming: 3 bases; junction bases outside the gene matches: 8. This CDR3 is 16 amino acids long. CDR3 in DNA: TGTGCCAGCAGTTCGATAGCGGGAGGACCGGAAGAGACCCAGTACTTC. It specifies CASSSIAGGPEETQYF.

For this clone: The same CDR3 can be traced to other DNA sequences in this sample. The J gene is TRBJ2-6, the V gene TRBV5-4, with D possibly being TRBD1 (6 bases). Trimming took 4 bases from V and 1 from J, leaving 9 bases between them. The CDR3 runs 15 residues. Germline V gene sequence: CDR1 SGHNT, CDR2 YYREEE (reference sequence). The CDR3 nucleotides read TGTGCCAGCAGCCCGAGGGGGTCTGGGGCCAACGTCCTGACTTTC. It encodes CASSPRGSGANVLTF.